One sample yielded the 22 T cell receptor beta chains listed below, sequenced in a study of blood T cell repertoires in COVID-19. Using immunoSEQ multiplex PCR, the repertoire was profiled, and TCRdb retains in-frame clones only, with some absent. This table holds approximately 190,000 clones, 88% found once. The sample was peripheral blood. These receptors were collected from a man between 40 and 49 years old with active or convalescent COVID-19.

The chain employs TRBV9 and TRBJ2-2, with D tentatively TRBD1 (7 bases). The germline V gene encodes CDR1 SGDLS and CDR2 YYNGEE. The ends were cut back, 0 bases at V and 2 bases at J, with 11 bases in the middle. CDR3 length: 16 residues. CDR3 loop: CASSVGRDRNTGELFF. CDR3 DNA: TGTGCCAGCAGCGTAGGGCGGGACAGAAACACCGGGGAGCTGTTTTTT.

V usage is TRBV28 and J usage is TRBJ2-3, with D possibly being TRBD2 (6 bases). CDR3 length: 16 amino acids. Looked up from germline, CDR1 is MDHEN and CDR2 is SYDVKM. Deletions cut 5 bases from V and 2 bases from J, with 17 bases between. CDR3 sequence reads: CASSPAGLLNTDTQYF. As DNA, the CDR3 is TGTGCCAGCAGTCCGGCGGGACTTCTTAACACAGATACGCAGTATTTT.

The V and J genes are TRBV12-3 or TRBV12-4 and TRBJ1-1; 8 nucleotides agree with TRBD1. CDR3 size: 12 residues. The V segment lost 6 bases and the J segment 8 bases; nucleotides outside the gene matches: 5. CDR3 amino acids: CASSFGQGEAFF. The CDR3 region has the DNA TGTGCCAGCAGCTTCGGACAGGGCGAAGCTTTCTTT.

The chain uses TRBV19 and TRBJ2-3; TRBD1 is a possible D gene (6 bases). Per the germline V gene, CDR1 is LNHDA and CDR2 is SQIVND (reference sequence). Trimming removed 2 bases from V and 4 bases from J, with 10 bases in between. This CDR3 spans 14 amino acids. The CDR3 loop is CASSINRVSDTQYF. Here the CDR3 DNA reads TGTGCCAGTAGTATAAACAGGGTTTCAGATACGCAGTATTTT.

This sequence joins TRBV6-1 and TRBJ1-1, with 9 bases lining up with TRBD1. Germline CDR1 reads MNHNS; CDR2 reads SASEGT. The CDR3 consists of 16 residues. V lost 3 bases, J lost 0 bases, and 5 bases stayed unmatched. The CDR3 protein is CASSEGQGNMNTEAFF. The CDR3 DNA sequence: TGTGCCAGCAGTGAGGGACAGGGCAACATGAACACTGAAGCTTTCTTT.

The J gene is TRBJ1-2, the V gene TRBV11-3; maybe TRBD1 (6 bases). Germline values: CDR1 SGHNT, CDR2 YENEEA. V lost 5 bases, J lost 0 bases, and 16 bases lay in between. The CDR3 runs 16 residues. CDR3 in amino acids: CASSSGGGATNYGYTF. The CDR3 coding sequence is TGTGCCAGCAGCAGTGGAGGGGGGGCCACTAACTATGGCTACACCTTC.

The DNA of the CDR3 is TGTGCCAGTAGGTTGATTACGGGGGGAGACATCTATGGCTACACCTTC. This sequence encodes CASRLITGGDIYGYTF. The chain links TRBV19 to TRBJ1-2; possible D gene TRBD1, 5 bases. There are 16 residues in the CDR3. The V end was cut by 6 bases, the J end by 4 bases, with 21 bases between. Germline V gives CDR1 LNHDA, CDR2 SQIVND (reference sequence).

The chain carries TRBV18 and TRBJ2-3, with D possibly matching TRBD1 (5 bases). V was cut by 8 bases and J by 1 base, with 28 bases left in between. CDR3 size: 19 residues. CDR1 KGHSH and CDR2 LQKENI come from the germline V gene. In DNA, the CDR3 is TGTGCCAGCCTTAGCCGAAGAGGTGGGGCAGGGATCGGCACAGATACGCAGTATTTT. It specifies CASLSRRGGAGIGTDTQYF.

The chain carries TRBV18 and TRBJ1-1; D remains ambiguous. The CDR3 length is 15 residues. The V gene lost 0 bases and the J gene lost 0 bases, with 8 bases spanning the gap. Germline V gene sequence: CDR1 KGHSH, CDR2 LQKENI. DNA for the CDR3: TGTGCCAGCTCACCACCGTCACAGATGAACACTGAAGCTTTCTTT. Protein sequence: CASSPPSQMNTEAFF.

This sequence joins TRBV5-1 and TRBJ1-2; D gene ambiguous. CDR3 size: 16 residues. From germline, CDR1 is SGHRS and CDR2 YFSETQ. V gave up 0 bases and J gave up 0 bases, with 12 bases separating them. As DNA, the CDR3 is TGCGCCAGCAGCTTGGGAGGGAGTTTAGCTAACTATGGCTACACCTTC. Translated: CASSLGGSLANYGYTF.

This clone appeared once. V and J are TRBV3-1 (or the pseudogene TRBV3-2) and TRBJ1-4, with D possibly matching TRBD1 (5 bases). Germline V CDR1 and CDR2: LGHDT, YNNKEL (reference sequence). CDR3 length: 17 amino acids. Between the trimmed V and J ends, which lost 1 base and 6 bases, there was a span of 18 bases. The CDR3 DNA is TGTGCCAGCAGCCAAGTGGCATGGGGCCGATGGGATGAAAAACTGTTTTTT. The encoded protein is CASSQVAWGRWDEKLFF.

The CDR3 sequence is CASVGRREGNQPQHF. Here the CDR3 DNA reads TGTGCCAGCGTAGGCAGGAGGGAAGGGAATCAGCCCCAGCATTTT. V gene TRBV2 combines with J gene TRBJ1-5; D unresolved. Germline lookup yields CDR1 SNHLY and CDR2 FYNNEI. This CDR3 has 15 amino acids. Trimming shortened V by 8 bases and J by 4 bases, and 18 bases separated the two germline ends.

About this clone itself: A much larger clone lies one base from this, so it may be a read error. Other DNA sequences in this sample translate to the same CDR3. The DNA of the CDR3 is TGTGCTACCAGCAGAGGGAACAGCGGGACTGAAGCTTTCTTT. This translates into CATSRGNSGTEAFF. The J gene is TRBJ1-1, the V gene TRBV15, with D uncertain. In germline, CDR1 is LNHNV, CDR2 YYDKDF (reference sequence). The CDR3 loop spans 14 amino acids.

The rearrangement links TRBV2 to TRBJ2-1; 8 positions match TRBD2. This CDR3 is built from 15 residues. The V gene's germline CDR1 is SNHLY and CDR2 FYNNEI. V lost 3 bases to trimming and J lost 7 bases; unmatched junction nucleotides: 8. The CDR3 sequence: CASSETAGVGNEQFF. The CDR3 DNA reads TGTGCCAGCAGTGAGACAGCGGGAGTAGGGAATGAGCAGTTCTTC.

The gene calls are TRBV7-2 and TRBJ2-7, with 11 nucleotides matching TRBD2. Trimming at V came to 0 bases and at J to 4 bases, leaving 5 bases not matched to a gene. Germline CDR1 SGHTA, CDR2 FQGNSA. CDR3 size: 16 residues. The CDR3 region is CASSLASGGAGYEQYF. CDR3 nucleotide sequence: TGTGCCAGCAGCTTAGCTAGCGGGGGGGCCGGGTACGAGCAGTACTTC. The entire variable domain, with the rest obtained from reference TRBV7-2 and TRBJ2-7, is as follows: GAGVSQSPSNKVTEKGKDVELRCDPISGHTALYWYRQSLGQGLEFLIYFQGNSAPDKSGLPSDRFSAERTGGSVSTLTIQRTQQEDSAVYLCASSLASGGAGYEQYFGPGTRLTVT.

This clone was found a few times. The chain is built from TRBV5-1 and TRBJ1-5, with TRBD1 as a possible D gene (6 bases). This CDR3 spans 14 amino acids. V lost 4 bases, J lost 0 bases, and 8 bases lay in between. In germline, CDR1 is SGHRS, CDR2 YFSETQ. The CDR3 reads CASSKGVSNQPQHF. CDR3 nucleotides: TGCGCCAGCAGCAAGGGGGTTAGCAATCAGCCCCAGCATTTT. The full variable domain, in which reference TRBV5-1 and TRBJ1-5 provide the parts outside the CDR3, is KAGVTQTPRYLIKTRGQQVTLSCSPISGHRSVSWYQQTPGQGLQFLFEYFSETQRNKGNFPGRFSGRQFSNSRSEMNVSTLELGDSALYLCASSKGVSNQPQHFGDGTRLSIL.

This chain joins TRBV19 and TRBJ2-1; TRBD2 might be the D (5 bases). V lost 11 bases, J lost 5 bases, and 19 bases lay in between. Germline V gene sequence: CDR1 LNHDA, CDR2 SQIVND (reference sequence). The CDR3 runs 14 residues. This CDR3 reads CASQRETKDNEQFF. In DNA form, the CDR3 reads TGTGCCTCTCAGAGGGAGACTAAAGACAATGAGCAGTTCTTC.

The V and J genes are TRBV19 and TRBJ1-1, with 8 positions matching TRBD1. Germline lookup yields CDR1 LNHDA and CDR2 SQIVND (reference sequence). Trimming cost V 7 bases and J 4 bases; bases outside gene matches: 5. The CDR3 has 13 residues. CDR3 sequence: CASTPDRATEAFF. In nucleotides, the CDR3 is TGTGCCAGTACCCCGGACAGGGCCACTGAAGCTTTCTTT.

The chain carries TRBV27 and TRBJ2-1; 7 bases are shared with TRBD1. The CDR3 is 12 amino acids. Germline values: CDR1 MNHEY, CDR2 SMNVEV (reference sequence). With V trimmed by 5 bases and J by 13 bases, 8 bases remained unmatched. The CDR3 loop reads CASSPTGQIQFF. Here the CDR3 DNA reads TGTGCCAGCAGTCCCACGGGACAGATTCAGTTCTTC.

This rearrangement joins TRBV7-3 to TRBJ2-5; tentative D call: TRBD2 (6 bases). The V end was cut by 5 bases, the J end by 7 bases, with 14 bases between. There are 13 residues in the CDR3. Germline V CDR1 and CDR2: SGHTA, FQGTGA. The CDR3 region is CASSPVGGVTQYF. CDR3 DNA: TGTGCCAGCAGCCCCGTGGGGGGTGTGACCCAGTACTTC.

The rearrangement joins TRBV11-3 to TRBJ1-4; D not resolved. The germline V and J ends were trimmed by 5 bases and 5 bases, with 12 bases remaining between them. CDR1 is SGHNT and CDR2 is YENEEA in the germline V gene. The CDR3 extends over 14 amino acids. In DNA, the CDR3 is TGTGCCAGCAGCAAACGGACGGGGAATGAAAAACTGTTTTTT. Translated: CASSKRTGNEKLFF.

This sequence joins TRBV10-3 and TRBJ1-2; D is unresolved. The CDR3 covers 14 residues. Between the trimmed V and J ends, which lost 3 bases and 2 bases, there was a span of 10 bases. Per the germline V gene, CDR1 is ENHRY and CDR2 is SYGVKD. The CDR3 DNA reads TGTGCCATCAGTGAAACCACCCAGAACTATGGCTACACCTTC. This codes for CAISETTQNYGYTF.